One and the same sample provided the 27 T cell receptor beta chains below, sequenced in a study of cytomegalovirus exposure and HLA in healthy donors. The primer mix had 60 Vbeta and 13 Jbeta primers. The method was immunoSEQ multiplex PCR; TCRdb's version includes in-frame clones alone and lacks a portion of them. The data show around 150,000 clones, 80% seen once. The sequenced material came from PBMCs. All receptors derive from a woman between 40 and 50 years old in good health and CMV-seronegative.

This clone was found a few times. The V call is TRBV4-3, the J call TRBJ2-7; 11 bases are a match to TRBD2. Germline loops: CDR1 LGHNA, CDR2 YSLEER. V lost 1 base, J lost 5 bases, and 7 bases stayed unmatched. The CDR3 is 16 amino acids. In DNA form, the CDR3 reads TGCGCCAGCAGCCAAGTAGCGGGGGGGCCGAGGAACGAGCAGTACTTC. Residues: CASSQVAGGPRNEQYF.

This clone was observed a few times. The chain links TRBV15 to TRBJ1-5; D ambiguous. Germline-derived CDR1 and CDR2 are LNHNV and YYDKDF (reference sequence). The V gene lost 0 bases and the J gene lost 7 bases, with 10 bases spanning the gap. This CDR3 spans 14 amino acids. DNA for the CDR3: TGTGCCACCAGCAGAGATAAGTCGCTACAGCCCCAGCATTTT. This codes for CATSRDKSLQPQHF.

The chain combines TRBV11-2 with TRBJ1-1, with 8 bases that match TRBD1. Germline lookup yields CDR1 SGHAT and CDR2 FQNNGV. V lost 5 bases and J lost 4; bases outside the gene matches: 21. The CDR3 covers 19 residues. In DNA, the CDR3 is TGTGCCAGCAGCCAAAGGGTAGGACAGGGCGTAGGTGTGAGCACTGAAGCTTTCTTT. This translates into CASSQRVGQGVGVSTEAFF.

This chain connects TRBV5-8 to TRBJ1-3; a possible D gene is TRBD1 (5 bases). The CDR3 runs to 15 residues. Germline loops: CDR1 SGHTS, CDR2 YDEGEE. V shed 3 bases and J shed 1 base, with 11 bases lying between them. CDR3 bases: TGTGCCAGCAGCTCGGAGGGGCAATCTGGAAACACCATATATTTT. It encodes CASSSEGQSGNTIYF.

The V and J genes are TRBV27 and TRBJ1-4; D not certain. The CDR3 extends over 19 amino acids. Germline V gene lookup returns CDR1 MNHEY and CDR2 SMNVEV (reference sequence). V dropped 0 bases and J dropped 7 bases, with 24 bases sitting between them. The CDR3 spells CASSLSGSGRNRPVEKLFF. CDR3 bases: TGTGCCAGCAGTTTATCCGGGAGCGGACGAAATAGGCCAGTTGAAAAACTGTTTTTT.

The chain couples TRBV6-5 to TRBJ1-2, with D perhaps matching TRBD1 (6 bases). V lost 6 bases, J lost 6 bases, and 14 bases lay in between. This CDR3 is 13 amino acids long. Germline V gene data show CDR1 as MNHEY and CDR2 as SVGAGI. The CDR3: CASSPQGWDGYTF. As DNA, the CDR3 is TGTGCCAGCAGCCCACAGGGATGGGATGGCTACACCTTC.

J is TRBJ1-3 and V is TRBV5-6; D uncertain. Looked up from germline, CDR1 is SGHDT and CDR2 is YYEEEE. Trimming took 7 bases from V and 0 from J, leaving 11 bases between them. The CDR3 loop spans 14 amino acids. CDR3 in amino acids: CASGMGASGNTIYF. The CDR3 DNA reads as TGTGCCAGCGGTATGGGAGCCTCTGGAAACACCATATATTTT.

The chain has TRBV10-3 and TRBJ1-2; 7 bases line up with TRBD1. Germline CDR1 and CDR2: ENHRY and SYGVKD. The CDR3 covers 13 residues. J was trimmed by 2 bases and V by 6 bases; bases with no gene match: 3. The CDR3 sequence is CAIRVTGNYGYTF. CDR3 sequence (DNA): TGTGCCATCAGGGTGACAGGGAACTATGGCTACACCTTC.

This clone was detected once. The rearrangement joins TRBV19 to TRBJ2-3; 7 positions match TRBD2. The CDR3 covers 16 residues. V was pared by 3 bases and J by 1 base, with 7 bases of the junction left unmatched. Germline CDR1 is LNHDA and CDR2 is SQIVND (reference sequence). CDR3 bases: TGTGCCAGTAGTATGGGGCGGGGGTCGGGCACAGATACGCAGTATTTT. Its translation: CASSMGRGSGTDTQYF.

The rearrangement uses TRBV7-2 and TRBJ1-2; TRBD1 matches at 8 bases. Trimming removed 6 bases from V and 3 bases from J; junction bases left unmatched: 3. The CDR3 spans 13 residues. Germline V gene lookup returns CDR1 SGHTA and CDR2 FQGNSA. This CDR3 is CASSPGQDYGYTF. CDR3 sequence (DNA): TGTGCCAGCAGTCCGGGACAGGACTATGGCTACACCTTC.

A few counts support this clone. The CDR3 loop is CASSRGAMNTEAFF. For the CDR3, the DNA is TGTGCCAGCAGCAGAGGCGCAATGAACACTGAAGCTTTCTTT. V gene TRBV7-9 combines with J gene TRBJ1-1; D is ambiguous. With 5 bases removed from V and 0 bases from J, the gap between germline ends came to 10 bases. The CDR3 consists of 14 residues. The germline V gene has CDR1 SEHNR and CDR2 FQNEAQ (reference sequence).

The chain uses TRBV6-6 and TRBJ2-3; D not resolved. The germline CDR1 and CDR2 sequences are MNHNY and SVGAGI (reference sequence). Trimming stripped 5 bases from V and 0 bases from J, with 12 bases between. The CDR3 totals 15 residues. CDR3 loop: CASSNLGPSTDTQYF. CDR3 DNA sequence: TGTGCCAGCAGTAACCTGGGCCCGAGCACAGATACGCAGTATTTT.

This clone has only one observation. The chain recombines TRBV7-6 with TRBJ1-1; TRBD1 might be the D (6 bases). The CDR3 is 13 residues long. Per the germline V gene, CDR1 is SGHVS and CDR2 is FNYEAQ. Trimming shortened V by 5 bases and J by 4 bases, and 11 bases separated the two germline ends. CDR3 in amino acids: CASSRTRGTEAFF. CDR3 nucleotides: TGTGCCAGCAGCCGCACCAGGGGCACTGAAGCTTTCTTT.

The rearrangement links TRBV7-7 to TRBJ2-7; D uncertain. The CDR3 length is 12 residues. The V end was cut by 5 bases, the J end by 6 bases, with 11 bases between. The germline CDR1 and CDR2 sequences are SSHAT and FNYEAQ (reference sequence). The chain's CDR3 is CASSPDGREQYF. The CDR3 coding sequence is TGTGCCAGCAGCCCGGATGGGCGCGAGCAGTACTTC. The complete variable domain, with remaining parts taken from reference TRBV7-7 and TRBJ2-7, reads GAGVSQSPRYKVTKRGQDVTLRCDPISSHATLYWYQQALGQGPEFLTYFNYEAQPDKSGLPSDRFSAERPEGSISTLTIQRTEQRDSAMYRCASSPDGREQYFGPGTRLTVT.

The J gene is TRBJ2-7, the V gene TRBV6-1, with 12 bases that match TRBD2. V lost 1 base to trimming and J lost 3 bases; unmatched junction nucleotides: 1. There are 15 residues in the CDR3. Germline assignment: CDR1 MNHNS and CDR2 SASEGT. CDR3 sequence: CASSEELAGGYEQYF. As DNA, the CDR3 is TGTGCCAGCAGTGAAGAACTAGCGGGAGGCTACGAGCAGTACTTC.

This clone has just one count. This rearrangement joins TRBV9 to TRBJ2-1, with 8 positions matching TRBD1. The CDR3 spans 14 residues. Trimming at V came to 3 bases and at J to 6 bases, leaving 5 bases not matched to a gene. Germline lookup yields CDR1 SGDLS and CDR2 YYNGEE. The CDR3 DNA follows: TGTGCCAGCAGCGAGACCACAGGGGGCAATGAGCAGTTCTTC. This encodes CASSETTGGNEQFF.

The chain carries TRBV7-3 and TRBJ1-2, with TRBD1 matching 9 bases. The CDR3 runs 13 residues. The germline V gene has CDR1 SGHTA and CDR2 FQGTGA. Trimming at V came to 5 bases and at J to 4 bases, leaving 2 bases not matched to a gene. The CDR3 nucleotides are TGTGCCAGCAGCACGGGACAGGGCTATGGCTACACCTTC. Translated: CASSTGQGYGYTF.

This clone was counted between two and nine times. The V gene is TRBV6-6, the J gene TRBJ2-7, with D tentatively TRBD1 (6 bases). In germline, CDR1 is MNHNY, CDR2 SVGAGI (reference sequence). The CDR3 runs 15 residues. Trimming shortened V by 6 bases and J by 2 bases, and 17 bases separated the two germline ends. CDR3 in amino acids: CASSPGGGRPYEQYF. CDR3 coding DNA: TGTGCCAGCAGCCCTGGGGGCGGGCGGCCCTACGAGCAGTACTTC.

CDR3 DNA sequence: TGTGCCAGCGGGGACAGGGGCCACGAGCAGTACTTC. This encodes CASGDRGHEQYF. The rearrangement joins TRBV6-5 to TRBJ2-7; TRBD1 aligns across 10 bases. CDR1 MNHEY and CDR2 SVGAGI come from the germline V gene. The CDR3 length is 12 residues. V shed 8 bases and J 5 bases; nucleotides not matched to a gene: 3.

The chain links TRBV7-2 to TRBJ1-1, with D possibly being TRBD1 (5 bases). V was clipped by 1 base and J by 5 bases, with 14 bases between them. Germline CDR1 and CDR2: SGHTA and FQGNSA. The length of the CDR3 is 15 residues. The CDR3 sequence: CASSLVNGGGTEAFF. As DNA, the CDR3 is TGTGCCAGCAGCTTAGTTAACGGCGGGGGGACTGAAGCTTTCTTT.

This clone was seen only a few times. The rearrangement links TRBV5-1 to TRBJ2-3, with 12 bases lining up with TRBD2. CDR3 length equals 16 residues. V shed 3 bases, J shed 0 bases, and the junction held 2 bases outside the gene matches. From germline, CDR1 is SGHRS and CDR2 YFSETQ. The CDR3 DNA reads TGCGCCAGCAGCTCCGGACTAGCGGGGAGCACAGATACGCAGTATTTT. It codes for CASSSGLAGSTDTQYF. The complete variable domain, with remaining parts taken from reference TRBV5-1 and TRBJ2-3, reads KAGVTQTPRYLIKTRGQQVTLSCSPISGHRSVSWYQQTPGQGLQFLFEYFSETQRNKGNFPGRFSGRQFSNSRSEMNVSTLELGDSALYLCASSSGLAGSTDTQYFGPGTRLTVL.

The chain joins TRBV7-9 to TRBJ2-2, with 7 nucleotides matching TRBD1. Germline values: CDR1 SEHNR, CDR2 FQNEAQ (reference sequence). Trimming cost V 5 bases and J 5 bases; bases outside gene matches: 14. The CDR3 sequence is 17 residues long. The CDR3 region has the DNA TGTGCCAGCAGCCCGCCCGACAGGGCGGTGGGAACCGGGGAGCTGTTTTTT. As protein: CASSPPDRAVGTGELFF. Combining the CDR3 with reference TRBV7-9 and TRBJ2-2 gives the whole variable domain DTGVSQNPRHKITKRGQNVTFRCDPISEHNRLYWYRQTLGQGPEFLTYFQNEAQLEKSRLLSDRFSAERPKGSFSTLEIQRTEQGDSAMYLCASSPPDRAVGTGELFFGEGSRLTVL.

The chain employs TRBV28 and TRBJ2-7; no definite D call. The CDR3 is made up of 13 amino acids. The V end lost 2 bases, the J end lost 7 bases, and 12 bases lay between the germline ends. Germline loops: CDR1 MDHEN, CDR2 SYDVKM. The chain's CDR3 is CASSLAVGGEQYF. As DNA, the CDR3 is TGTGCCAGCAGTTTAGCGGTAGGCGGTGAGCAGTACTTC.

In nucleotides, the CDR3 is TGTGCCAGCAGCATACAGAGCCCCAACACTGAAGCTTTCTTT. Translating it yields CASSIQSPNTEAFF. This chain joins TRBV7-3 and TRBJ1-1; D not certain. Germline V CDR1 and CDR2: SGHTA, FQGTGA. V dropped 5 bases and J dropped 2 bases, with 12 bases sitting between them. This CDR3 comprises 14 residues.

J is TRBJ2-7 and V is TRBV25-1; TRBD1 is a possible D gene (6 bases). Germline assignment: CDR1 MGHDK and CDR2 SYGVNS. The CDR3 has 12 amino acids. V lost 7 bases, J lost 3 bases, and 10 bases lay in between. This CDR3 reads CASTGTLYEQYF. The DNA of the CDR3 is TGTGCCAGCACCGGGACACTCTACGAGCAGTACTTC.

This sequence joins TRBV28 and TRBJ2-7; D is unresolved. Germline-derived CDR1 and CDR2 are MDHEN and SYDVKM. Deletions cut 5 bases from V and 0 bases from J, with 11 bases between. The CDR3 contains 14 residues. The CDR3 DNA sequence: TGTGCCAGCAGTGTACCAGGAAGCTCCTACGAGCAGTACTTC. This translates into CASSVPGSSYEQYF. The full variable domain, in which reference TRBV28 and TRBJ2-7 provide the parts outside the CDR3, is DVKVTQSSRYLVKRTGEKVFLECVQDMDHENMFWYRQDPGLGLRLIYFSYDVKMKEKGDIPEGYSVSREKKERFSLILESASTNQTSMYLCASSVPGSSYEQYFGPGTRLTVT.

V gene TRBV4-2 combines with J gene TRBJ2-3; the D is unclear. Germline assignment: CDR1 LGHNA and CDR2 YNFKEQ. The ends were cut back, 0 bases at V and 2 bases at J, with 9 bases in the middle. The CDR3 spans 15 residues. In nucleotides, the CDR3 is TGTGCCAGCAGCCAAGAGAGAGTAGACACAGATACGCAGTATTTT. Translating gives CASSQERVDTDTQYF.